A selection of T cell receptor beta chains follows, all from one sample in a study of blood T cell repertoires in COVID-19. Clones were read by immunoSEQ multiplex PCR, and TCRdb kept only the in-frame ones, dropping some. This table has 390,000 or so clones, around 87% appearing once. The sample comprised peripheral blood. The source is a woman in her twenties or thirties with COVID-19, enrolled during active disease. The CDR3 runs from the conserved cysteine through the conserved F or W. Each record gives: CDR3 protein, CDR3 DNA, V gene, J gene, clone size, D gene. A D gene is named only where the DNA matches it firmly. Not every row has a clone size; where given, it reads once, few, many or a size class.

CDR3 protein: CASSASYEETQYF; CDR3 DNA: TGTGCCAGCAGCGCCTCGTATGAAGAGACCCAGTACTTC; V gene: TRBV9; J gene: TRBJ2-5; clone size: .; D gene: .
CDR3 protein: CASSPRTGTNSPLHF; CDR3 DNA: TGTGCCAGCAGTCCGCGGACAGGGACTAATTCACCCCTCCACTTT; V gene: TRBV6-6; J gene: TRBJ1-6; clone size: .; D gene: TRBD1
CDR3 protein: CASSPRGGYTEAFF; CDR3 DNA: TGTGCCAGCAGCCCGCGAGGGGGCTACACTGAAGCTTTCTTT; V gene: TRBV5-4; J gene: TRBJ1-1; clone size: .; D gene: TRBD1
CDR3 protein: CASSLQSGGNQPQHF; CDR3 DNA: TGCGCCAGCAGCTTACAGAGTGGGGGGAATCAGCCCCAGCATTTT; V gene: TRBV5-1; J gene: TRBJ1-5; clone size: .; D gene: .
CDR3 protein: CASSQETSGTSETQYF; CDR3 DNA: TGTGCCAGCAGCCAAGAGACTAGCGGGACGTCGGAGACCCAGTACTTC; V gene: TRBV7-8; J gene: TRBJ2-5; clone size: .; D gene: TRBD2
CDR3 protein: CALSPYRGSNGEQYF; CDR3 DNA: TGTGCCCTAAGCCCTTACAGGGGGTCAAATGGCGAGCAGTACTTC; V gene: TRBV7-9; J gene: TRBJ2-7; clone size: .; D gene: TRBD1
CDR3 protein: CASSDRGHEKLFF; CDR3 DNA: TGTGCCAGCAGTGACAGGGGGCATGAAAAACTGTTTTTT; V gene: TRBV6-1; J gene: TRBJ1-4; clone size: .; D gene: TRBD1
CDR3 protein: CASSLRVYYEQYF; CDR3 DNA: TGTGCCAGCAGCTTGCGGGTTTACTACGAGCAGTACTTC; V gene: TRBV5-5; J gene: TRBJ2-7; clone size: .; D gene: .
CDR3 protein: CASWGGGETQYF; CDR3 DNA: TGTGCCTCATGGGGGGGAGGGGAGACCCAGTACTTC; V gene: TRBV10-3; J gene: TRBJ2-5; clone size: .; D gene: TRBD2
CDR3 protein: CASTSTAGQSYGYTF; CDR3 DNA: TGTGCCAGCACCTCAACCGCCGGACAGTCCTATGGCTACACCTTC; V gene: TRBV3-1/TRBV3-2; J gene: TRBJ1-2; clone size: .; D gene: .
CDR3 protein: CASRPDRVATGELFF; CDR3 DNA: TGTGCCAGCAGACCTGACAGGGTGGCCACCGGGGAGCTGTTTTTT; V gene: TRBV6-5; J gene: TRBJ2-2; clone size: .; D gene: TRBD1
CDR3 protein: CASSLERGSPYNEQFF; CDR3 DNA: TGCGCCAGCAGCTTGGAGCGGGGATCACCTTACAATGAGCAGTTCTTC; V gene: TRBV5-1; J gene: TRBJ2-1; clone size: .; D gene: TRBD2
CDR3 protein: CASSQGRGNEQFF; CDR3 DNA: TGTGCCAGCAGCCAAGGCAGGGGGAATGAGCAGTTCTTC; V gene: TRBV4-2; J gene: TRBJ2-1; clone size: once; D gene: TRBD1
CDR3 protein: CASKGDISGANVLTF; CDR3 DNA: TGTGCCAGCAAGGGGGACATCTCTGGGGCCAACGTCCTGACTTTC; V gene: TRBV6-5; J gene: TRBJ2-6; clone size: .; D gene: .
CDR3 protein: CACRDSFIDTQYF; CDR3 DNA: TGTGCCTGCCGGGACTCATTCATAGATACGCAGTATTTT; V gene: TRBV6-5; J gene: TRBJ2-3; clone size: .; D gene: .
CDR3 protein: CSVDQGSYGYTF; CDR3 DNA: TGCAGCGTTGATCAGGGGAGCTATGGCTACACCTTC; V gene: TRBV29-1; J gene: TRBJ1-2; clone size: once; D gene: .
CDR3 protein: CASSPRTGNTEAFF; CDR3 DNA: TGTGCCAGCTCACCTAGGACTGGGAACACTGAAGCTTTCTTT; V gene: TRBV18; J gene: TRBJ1-1; clone size: .; D gene: .
CDR3 protein: CASSSPRIGTGELFF; CDR3 DNA: TGTGCCAGCAGCTCTCCCAGGATTGGAACCGGGGAGCTGTTTTTT; V gene: TRBV5-8; J gene: TRBJ2-2; clone size: once; D gene: .
CDR3 protein: CASRADRDNSEAFF; CDR3 DNA: TGTGCCAGTAGGGCAGACAGGGACAATTCTGAAGCTTTCTTT; V gene: TRBV28; J gene: TRBJ1-1; clone size: .; D gene: TRBD1
CDR3 protein: CASSLIGGRNGANVLTF; CDR3 DNA: TGTGCCAGCAGCTTAATTGGAGGGAGAAATGGGGCCAACGTCCTGACTTTC; V gene: TRBV11-2; J gene: TRBJ2-6; clone size: .; D gene: .
CDR3 protein: CASSLPDRSYEQYF; CDR3 DNA: TGTGCCAGCAGCTTGCCGGACAGGTCCTACGAGCAGTACTTC; V gene: TRBV5-4; J gene: TRBJ2-7; clone size: .; D gene: TRBD1
CDR3 protein: CASSSRTGRTDTQYF; CDR3 DNA: TGTGCCAGTAGTTCCAGGACAGGGAGAACAGATACGCAGTATTTT; V gene: TRBV19; J gene: TRBJ2-3; clone size: .; D gene: TRBD1
CDR3 protein: CASSHPLTSGIGEQYF; CDR3 DNA: TGTGCCAGCAGCCACCCTTTGACTAGCGGGATCGGGGAGCAGTACTTC; V gene: TRBV7-9; J gene: TRBJ2-7; clone size: .; D gene: TRBD2
CDR3 protein: CAWSGQNNSPSGYTF; CDR3 DNA: TGTGCCTGGAGTGGGCAAAATAACAGTCCCTCTGGCTACACCTTC; V gene: TRBV30; J gene: TRBJ1-2; clone size: .; D gene: .
CDR3 protein: CASSEFTAEPYEQYF; CDR3 DNA: TGTGCCAGCAGTGAATTTACAGCAGAACCCTACGAGCAGTACTTC; V gene: TRBV2; J gene: TRBJ2-7; clone size: .; D gene: .
CDR3 protein: CASRSGSSNQPQHF; CDR3 DNA: TGCGCCAGCAGGAGCGGCAGCAGCAATCAGCCCCAGCATTTT; V gene: TRBV10-1; J gene: TRBJ1-5; clone size: .; D gene: .
CDR3 protein: CASRELAGAMGGELFF; CDR3 DNA: TGTGCCAGCAGAGAACTAGCGGGGGCCATGGGCGGGGAGCTGTTTTTT; V gene: TRBV6-6; J gene: TRBJ2-2; clone size: .; D gene: TRBD2
CDR3 protein: CSVDLGGRGIDTQYF; CDR3 DNA: TGCAGCGTTGATTTGGGAGGCAGGGGGATAGATACGCAGTATTTT; V gene: TRBV29-1; J gene: TRBJ2-3; clone size: .; D gene: .
CDR3 protein: CASSYGEREESYEQYF; CDR3 DNA: TGTGCCAGCAGTTACGGTGAGCGGGAGGAGTCCTACGAGCAGTACTTC; V gene: TRBV6-2/TRBV6-3; J gene: TRBJ2-7; clone size: once; D gene: TRBD2
CDR3 protein: CASSQVTGASGELFF; CDR3 DNA: TGCGCCAGCAGCCAAGTGACAGGGGCCAGCGGGGAGCTGTTTTTT; V gene: TRBV4-3; J gene: TRBJ2-2; clone size: .; D gene: TRBD1
CDR3 protein: CASGRQGEFF; CDR3 DNA: TGTGCCAGCGGACGGCAAGGGGAGTTCTTC; V gene: TRBV6-5; J gene: TRBJ2-1; clone size: .; D gene: .
CDR3 protein: CAWAGTARNEQFF; CDR3 DNA: TGTGCCTGGGCCGGGACAGCAAGGAATGAGCAGTTCTTC; V gene: TRBV30; J gene: TRBJ2-1; clone size: .; D gene: TRBD1
CDR3 protein: CASSQSGQVMIYGYTF; CDR3 DNA: TGTGCCAGCAGCCAGTCCGGACAGGTGATGATCTATGGCTACACCTTC; V gene: TRBV16; J gene: TRBJ1-2; clone size: .; D gene: TRBD1
CDR3 protein: CASSSGETQYF; CDR3 DNA: TGTGCCAGCAGCTCAGGAGAGACCCAGTACTTC; V gene: TRBV14; J gene: TRBJ2-5; clone size: .; D gene: .
CDR3 protein: CASSRLTGNDGYTF; CDR3 DNA: TGTGCCAGCAGCAGGTTAACAGGGAACGATGGCTACACCTTC; V gene: TRBV5-4; J gene: TRBJ1-2; clone size: .; D gene: .
CDR3 protein: CASGTYWARDTQYF; CDR3 DNA: TGTGCCAGCGGGACTTATTGGGCTAGAGATACGCAGTATTTT; V gene: TRBV9; J gene: TRBJ2-3; clone size: once; D gene: .
CDR3 protein: CASSSLAGESGFF; CDR3 DNA: TGTGCCAGCAGTTCTCTAGCGGGAGAGTCGGGGTTCTTC; V gene: TRBV7-9; J gene: TRBJ2-1; clone size: .; D gene: TRBD2
CDR3 protein: CSVTGQGESYGYTF; CDR3 DNA: TGCAGCGTCACCGGACAGGGAGAGAGCTATGGCTACACCTTC; V gene: TRBV29-1; J gene: TRBJ1-2; clone size: .; D gene: TRBD1
CDR3 protein: CASSVDRGLNEQYF; CDR3 DNA: TGTGCCAGCAGTGTCGACAGGGGACTGAACGAGCAGTACTTC; V gene: TRBV2; J gene: TRBJ2-7; clone size: .; D gene: TRBD1
CDR3 protein: CASSFARGLGSPLHF; CDR3 DNA: TGTGCCAGCAGCTTTGCCAGGGGTTTGGGTTCACCCCTCCACTTT; V gene: TRBV5-5; J gene: TRBJ1-6; clone size: .; D gene: .
CDR3 protein: CASSVELAGGTTQYF; CDR3 DNA: TGTGCCAGCAGCGTAGAACTAGCGGGAGGGACTACGCAGTATTTT; V gene: TRBV9; J gene: TRBJ2-3; clone size: once; D gene: TRBD2
CDR3 protein: CASSVGGYQETQYF; CDR3 DNA: TGTGCCAGCAGCGTAGGAGGGTACCAAGAGACCCAGTACTTC; V gene: TRBV7-9; J gene: TRBJ2-5; clone size: .; D gene: .
CDR3 protein: CASSGTGGLNEKLFF; CDR3 DNA: TGTGCCAGCAGCGGAACAGGGGGCCTTAATGAAAAACTGTTTTTT; V gene: TRBV5-5; J gene: TRBJ1-4; clone size: .; D gene: TRBD1
CDR3 protein: CAWGTGTRLQPQHF; CDR3 DNA: TGTGCCTGGGGCACAGGGACGAGGCTTCAGCCCCAGCATTTT; V gene: TRBV30; J gene: TRBJ1-5; clone size: few; D gene: .
CDR3 protein: CAWSLDSSYNEQFF; CDR3 DNA: TGTGCCTGGAGTCTAGACTCTTCGTACAATGAGCAGTTCTTC; V gene: TRBV30; J gene: TRBJ2-1; clone size: .; D gene: .
CDR3 protein: CASSPWQNYGYTF; CDR3 DNA: TGTGCCAGCAGCCCTTGGCAGAACTATGGCTACACCTTC; V gene: TRBV5-6; J gene: TRBJ1-2; clone size: many; D gene: .
CDR3 protein: CASSSGQGFYNEQFF; CDR3 DNA: TGCGCCAGCAGCTCTGGACAGGGGTTCTACAATGAGCAGTTCTTC; V gene: TRBV5-1; J gene: TRBJ2-1; clone size: .; D gene: TRBD1
CDR3 protein: CASSLDGHGANVLTF; CDR3 DNA: TGTGCCAGCAGCTTAGATGGACACGGGGCCAACGTCCTGACTTTC; V gene: TRBV5-4; J gene: TRBJ2-6; clone size: .; D gene: .
CDR3 protein: CASSQVTSGTQNNEQFF; CDR3 DNA: TGTGCCAGCAGCCAAGTGACTAGCGGGACCCAAAACAATGAGCAGTTCTTC; V gene: TRBV3-1/TRBV3-2; J gene: TRBJ2-1; clone size: .; D gene: TRBD2
CDR3 protein: CASRGDILGSGANVLTF; CDR3 DNA: TGTGCCAGCAGGGGGGACATTCTGGGCTCTGGGGCCAACGTCCTGACTTTC; V gene: TRBV2; J gene: TRBJ2-6; clone size: .; D gene: .
CDR3 protein: CASSLRDRAGYGYTF; CDR3 DNA: TGTGCCAGCAGCCTCCGGGACAGGGCTGGCTATGGCTACACCTTC; V gene: TRBV9; J gene: TRBJ1-2; clone size: .; D gene: TRBD1
CDR3 protein: CSVLTDFYGYTF; CDR3 DNA: TGCAGCGTTTTGACGGACTTCTATGGCTACACCTTC; V gene: TRBV29-1; J gene: TRBJ1-2; clone size: few; D gene: .
CDR3 protein: CSIGTAGGYNEQFF; CDR3 DNA: TGCAGCATCGGGACAGCCGGCGGCTACAATGAGCAGTTCTTC; V gene: TRBV29-1; J gene: TRBJ2-1; clone size: .; D gene: TRBD1
CDR3 protein: CASSLAQGLGIGTEAFF; CDR3 DNA: TGCGCCAGCAGCTTGGCACAGGGGCTCGGTATAGGGACTGAAGCTTTCTTT; V gene: TRBV5-1; J gene: TRBJ1-1; clone size: .; D gene: TRBD1